Sequencing of this T cell receptor beta chain was carried out in a study of blood T cells in healthy people across ages (dated by TCRdb to the mid-2010s). Regarding the research as a whole: In model experiments, template switching captured about one uniquely barcoded TCR beta cDNA molecule for every two T cells. The study measured age-related changes in TCR beta repertoire diversity using deep sequencing normalized with unique cDNA molecular identifiers. Four age groups were formed from the donors: young (average approximately 15 years), middle-aged (around 37), aged (more than 55) and long-lived (82). Two additional independent replicas of 1 million unique cDNA reads from the same blood draw were analyzed for two donors (one aged 18 to 30 and one aged 80 or older).

Between the V and J ends, shortened by 3 bases and 1 base respectively, the junction contains 9 bases. Counted from cysteine to phenylalanine, this CDR3 has 14 amino acids. The entry retains the CDR3 DNA only, 42 bases that are in frame from base 1. The paper as a whole reports these results and caveats: Bulk unsorted PBMC profiling prevented conclusive comparison of naive and antigen-experienced compartments. Compared with the aged group, the long-lived group had more naive CD4+ T cells, fewer expanded clones and increased TCR diversity, suggesting age selection. Observed TCR beta diversity correlated strongly with the percentage of naive T cells measured by flow cytometry. Estimates of total diversity based on one million sequenced T cells were regarded as lower bounds and as underestimates. As age increased, observed TCR beta diversity per million T cells dropped in a roughly linear way, and a significant reduction was already evident by age 40. The CMV infection status of donors was not known, potentially confounding age-related changes in expanded clonotypes.

As to this clonotype: What antigen it recognizes has not been identified. Base qualities are not recorded, but no much larger clone differs from it by a single base.

Systemically healthy Caucasian individuals from Russia, 35 to 50 in total and aged roughly 6 to 100 years, were included as donors. Around 10 milliliters of peripheral blood were collected from each donor into EDTA-treated Vacutainer tubes. Ficoll-Paque density-gradient centrifugation was used to isolate PBMCs, with at least 6.5 million per sample. Total RNA, at least 6 micrograms per sample, was extracted from PBMCs with Trizol reagent. For every donor, an aliquot of PBMCs went through flow cytometry to measure the percentages of naive CD45RAhigh/CD27high T cells. The receptor library was made with 5' RACE. Instrument on record: Illumina HiSeq 2500. The second PCR ran for roughly 7 to 11 cycles and used a J-beta primer mix along with a sample-barcoded 5' primer. A template-switch 5' adaptor carrying 12 random nucleotides introduced a unique molecular identifier onto each TCR beta cDNA molecule. Each sample yielded at least 2.5 million CDR3-containing paired-end reads. All of the RNA was converted into first-strand cDNA using the Mint cDNA synthesis kit, with a TRBC-specific oligonucleotide serving as the primer. All cDNA was treated with uracil-DNA glycosylase and then went through a first 18-cycle PCR with the universal primers M1SS and BC2_uni_R. Concerning the study's data processing: For normalization, 1 million high-quality reads were randomly selected from each sample, with every read carrying a distinct molecular identifier. Instead of being binned into consensus sequences, reads with shared molecular identifiers were discarded. MiTCR, set to a Q25 quality threshold and the strictest error-elimination algorithm, was used for CDR3 identification, clonotype clustering and error correction. A nonparametric unseen species model with Euler transformation was used to estimate lower-bound total TCR beta diversity. TCRdb reprocessed the public reads (quality trimming at Q25 with fastp, clone calling with MiXCR) and kept in-frame beta chains. Entries that share a CDR3 protein sequence are merged under the most common genes and DNA. These V and J calls are TCRdb output, not the study's own analysis. The table for this sample lists 550,000 to 650,000 distinct CDR3 sequences; approximately 26% of them were counted only once. The ten largest account for approximately 3.7% of the sample.

This sample also appeared in a second study, on T cells of mothers and their children. The second publication reports: Nine systemically healthy Caucasian individuals served as donors, namely three mothers together with their six children. cDNA synthesis used all of the extracted RNA, with 1.5 ug of RNA in each 15 ul reaction. In the second PCR, the M1S primer added sample barcodes and 2-4 random nucleotides. Over 8.5 million TCR beta CDR3 reads were obtained for each mother, and some 3 million reads were obtained for each child. Thymic selection shapes the output of TCR recombination in a similar way in related and unrelated pairs, and inherited differences have a minor effect. Normalized repertoire overlap was always found to be slightly, but never significantly, higher in related mother-child pairs than in unrelated mother-child pairs. With a sensitivity of about 100 clones per million clonotypes, no persistent microchimeric T cell clones were detected. In the study, deep NGS was used to compare the TCR beta repertoires of mothers and children, and features distinguishing related mother-child pairs from unrelated individuals were sought. The mean age was around 42 +/- 4 years for the mothers and approximately 11 +/- 4 years for the children. After adapters were ligated using NEBNext reagents, the libraries underwent 100+100 nt paired-end sequencing on an Illumina HiSeq 2000. Mother and child libraries were prepared a month apart and sequenced in separate runs to prevent cross-contamination. Between 500,000 and 2,000,000 distinct TCR beta clonotypes were identified per donor. Naive TCR beta clonotypes were estimated from low-frequency clonotypes matched to each donor's FACS-determined naive share, without sorting.

Sequencing was done on a sample of blood. The sequence derives from a boy between 2 and 10 years old in good health. Here the chain combines TRBV12-3 or TRBV12-4 and TRBJ2-5; too little of a D gene remains to name it. The sequenced DNA: TGTGCCAGCAGTTTGTTGGCCATCCAAGAGACCCAGTACTTC. Its protein reads: CASSLLAIQETQYF.